These 23 T cell receptor beta chains share one sample of origin, sequenced in a study of cytomegalovirus exposure and HLA in healthy donors. 13 Jbeta primers and 60 Vbeta primers were used for the PCR. Clones were sequenced by immunoSEQ multiplex PCR, and TCRdb holds only the in-frame ones, with some missing. The top ten clones hold nearly 9.5% of a sample with 120,000 or so clones, over 70% of them seen once. The sample consisted of PBMCs. These receptors originate from a woman aged 45-65 years in good health and CMV-seropositive.

This chain links TRBV14 with TRBJ2-3, with 9 bases fitting TRBD2. Trimming cost V 3 bases and J 5 bases; bases outside gene matches: 15. The germline V gene encodes CDR1 SGHDN and CDR2 FVKESK. CDR3 length: 18 residues. CDR3: CASSQNLGSGSSGDTQYF. CDR3 in DNA: TGTGCCAGCAGCCAGAACCTGGGTAGCGGGAGTTCAGGAGATACGCAGTATTTT.

The gene calls are TRBV15 and TRBJ1-1; TRBD1 might be the D (6 bases). The CDR3 contains 15 residues. Germline V gives CDR1 LNHNV, CDR2 YYDKDF (reference sequence). V shed 3 bases and J shed 8 bases, with 19 bases lying between them. CDR3 sequence reads: CATSRNTGSEDEAFF. CDR3 bases: TGTGCCACCAGCAGGAACACAGGGAGTGAAGACGAAGCTTTCTTT.

This clone has more than one count but fewer than ten. The rearrangement joins TRBV7-9 to TRBJ2-7; 7 nucleotides align to TRBD1. J lost 8 bases, V lost 5 bases, and 6 bases had no gene match. The CDR3 runs to 12 residues. Germline loops: CDR1 SEHNR, CDR2 FQNEAQ (reference sequence). The CDR3 reads CASSPDRVQQYF. The DNA of the CDR3 is TGTGCCAGCAGCCCCGACAGGGTACAGCAGTACTTC.

This clone has only a few counts. The V and J genes are TRBV7-2 and TRBJ2-5; 8 positions match TRBD1. The CDR3 consists of 17 residues. Germline V lookup: CDR1 SGHTA, CDR2 FQGNSA. J was trimmed by 0 bases and V by 1 base; bases with no gene match: 7. CDR3: CASSLGGTGFYQETQYF. CDR3 nucleotide sequence: TGTGCCAGCAGCTTAGGTGGGACAGGTTTCTACCAAGAGACCCAGTACTTC.

V gene TRBV19 combines with J gene TRBJ2-1; weak D call: TRBD2 (7 bases). Per the germline V gene, CDR1 is LNHDA and CDR2 is SQIVND (reference sequence). The CDR3 length is 15 residues. V gave up 5 bases and J gave up 3 bases, with 14 bases separating them. This CDR3 is CASSYAGAYYNEQFF. The CDR3 DNA is TGTGCCAGTAGTTACGCGGGGGCCTACTACAATGAGCAGTTCTTC.

The V gene is TRBV5-1, the J gene TRBJ1-1; weak D call: TRBD1 (6 bases). CDR3 length equals 14 residues. Trimming removed 3 bases at V and 1 base at J, with 10 bases between. Germline V gene lookup returns CDR1 SGHRS and CDR2 YFSETQ. For the CDR3, the DNA is TGCGCCAGCAGCTACAGACAGGAGAACACTGAAGCTTTCTTT. Translated: CASSYRQENTEAFF.

This chain links TRBV27 with TRBJ1-6; D call uncertain. The CDR3 has 14 amino acids. CDR1 and CDR2 from the germline V gene are MNHEY and SMNVEV (reference sequence). Trimming shortened V by 6 bases and J by 7 bases, and 13 bases separated the two germline ends. CDR3 amino acids: CASREWQINSPLHF. Here the CDR3 DNA reads TGTGCCAGCAGGGAGTGGCAGATCAATTCACCCCTCCACTTT.

The chain couples TRBV4-3 to TRBJ2-3; TRBD2 agrees at 8 bases. The CDR3 loop spans 17 amino acids. Trimming at V came to 4 bases and at J to 0 bases, leaving 9 bases not matched to a gene. Germline CDR1 and CDR2: LGHNA and YSLEER. CDR3 in amino acids: CASSPLGASGSTDTQYF. The CDR3 coding sequence is TGCGCCAGCAGCCCCCTCGGGGCTAGCGGGAGCACAGATACGCAGTATTTT.

V gene TRBV7-8 combines with J gene TRBJ2-7; 10 nucleotides line up with TRBD2. There are 15 residues in the CDR3. After removal of 0 bases from V and 12 bases from J, the junction contained 11 bases not matched to a gene. Germline V gene lookup returns CDR1 SGHVS and CDR2 FQNEAQ. The CDR3 protein is CASSLAGPSGRDPYF. DNA of the CDR3: TGTGCCAGCAGCTTAGCAGGTCCTAGCGGGAGAGACCCGTACTTC.

The chain has TRBV13 and TRBJ2-7; 12 bases align to TRBD2. The CDR3 covers 17 residues. V was pared by 4 bases and J by 4 bases, with 11 bases of the junction left unmatched. In germline, CDR1 is PRHDT, CDR2 FYEKMQ (reference sequence). CDR3 coding DNA: TGTGCCAGCAGCTCCCAGGAGACTAGCGGGAGTCGATACGAGCAGTACTTC. It yields the protein CASSSQETSGSRYEQYF.

The genes are TRBV5-1 and TRBJ1-4, with a weak D call TRBD1 (5 bases). V lost 1 base and J lost 7, with 11 bases in between. The CDR3 spans 14 residues. Germline lookup yields CDR1 SGHRS and CDR2 YFSETQ. This CDR3 is CASSLLQGGEKLFF. DNA for the CDR3: TGCGCCAGCAGCTTGCTCCAGGGAGGTGAAAAACTGTTTTTT.

The chain is built from TRBV6-1 and TRBJ2-7; 7 bases fit TRBD2. The CDR3 is 13 amino acids. CDR1 is MNHNS and CDR2 is SASEGT in the germline V gene. The V and J ends lost 3 bases and 7 bases, in that order; junction bases with no gene match: 6. CDR3 loop: CASSEGREREQYF. In DNA form, the CDR3 reads TGTGCCAGCAGTGAGGGGAGGGAAAGGGAGCAGTACTTC.

The chain has TRBV6-6 and TRBJ2-4; no definite D call. Trimming removed 0 bases from V and 10 bases from J, with 10 bases in between. Per germline, CDR1 MNHNY and CDR2 SVGAGI (reference sequence). The CDR3 length is 13 residues. The DNA for the CDR3 is TGTGCCAGCAGTTACTCGACACAGCAAATTCAGTACTTC. This translates into CASSYSTQQIQYF.

This chain links TRBV28 with TRBJ1-2, with a weak D call TRBD1 (5 bases). Germline values: CDR1 MDHEN, CDR2 SYDVKM. The ends were cut back, 5 bases at V and 5 bases at J, with 18 bases in the middle. The CDR3 contains 15 residues. The CDR3 sequence: CASSTPPQGRYGYTF. The CDR3 DNA sequence: TGTGCCAGCAGTACCCCTCCGCAGGGTCGGTATGGCTACACCTTC.

This clone was seen a single time. V gene TRBV11-3 combines with J gene TRBJ1-2; perhaps TRBD1 as D (5 bases). Germline V CDR1 and CDR2: SGHNT, YENEEA. Trimming shortened V by 4 bases and J by 5 bases, and 14 bases separated the two germline ends. This CDR3 comprises 14 residues. The CDR3 spells CASSWGQQRYGYTF. CDR3 bases: TGTGCCAGCAGCTGGGGCCAGCAGCGATATGGCTACACCTTC.

The chain joins TRBV27 to TRBJ1-6; tentative D call: TRBD1 (5 bases). This CDR3 is built from 16 residues. Germline loops: CDR1 MNHEY, CDR2 SMNVEV (reference sequence). V gave up 1 base and J gave up 7 bases, with 14 bases separating them. The CDR3 sequence is CASSLWPPQGNSPLHF. As DNA, the CDR3 is TGTGCCAGCAGTTTATGGCCCCCGCAGGGAAATTCACCCCTCCACTTT.

This chain joins TRBV23-1 and TRBJ2-7; 7 nucleotides align to TRBD1. TRBV23-1 belongs to the ORF category, with a function that is uncertain. V trimming: 0 bases; J trimming: 3 bases; junction bases outside the gene matches: 26. The CDR3 is 22 residues long. In nucleotides, the CDR3 is TGCGCCAGCAGTCAATCGGGACAGTCTCACCTACGAGCAGGCGTCAGGGGCTACGAGCAGTACTTC. Translating it yields CASSQSGQSHLRAGVRGYEQYF.

This rearrangement joins TRBV4-2 to TRBJ2-1; D perhaps matches TRBD2 (5 bases). CDR1 and CDR2 from the germline V gene are LGHNA and YNFKEQ. Deletions cut 2 bases from V and 2 bases from J, with 13 bases between. The CDR3 has 16 amino acids. CDR3 nucleotide sequence: TGTGCCAGCAGCCAACCCTCGAGCGGAGCCTACAATGAGCAGTTCTTC. Its protein product is CASSQPSSGAYNEQFF.

Only a few counts were recorded for this clone. J is TRBJ2-7 and V is TRBV25-1; unclear D gene. CDR3 size: 14 residues. V was clipped by 4 bases and J by 2 bases, with 12 bases between them. Germline CDR1 MGHDK, CDR2 SYGVNS. Here the CDR3 reads CASSARFGPYEQYF. The CDR3 DNA reads as TGTGCCAGCAGTGCTAGATTCGGTCCCTACGAGCAGTACTTC.

Only a few counts were recorded for this clone. The chain joins TRBV4-2 to TRBJ2-7; D unresolved. This CDR3 has 13 amino acids. Per the germline V gene, CDR1 is LGHNA and CDR2 is YNFKEQ. The ends were cut back, 0 bases at V and 4 bases at J, with 7 bases in the middle. The CDR3 coding sequence is TGTGCCAGCAGCCAAGATAACGGTTACGAGCAGTACTTC. It encodes CASSQDNGYEQYF.

With regard to this clone: At one boundary the junction diverges from the germline segment, which might be a read error. V gene TRBV7-7 combines with J gene TRBJ2-1, with D perhaps TRBD2 (5 bases). CDR1 is SSHAT, CDR2 FNYEAQ, per germline (reference sequence). The CDR3 length is 15 residues. The CDR3 protein is CASSRSGSPYNEQFF. The CDR3 bases are TGTGCTAGCAGCCGGAGCGGCTCCCCATACAATGAGCAGTTCTTC.

The chain couples TRBV5-8 to TRBJ2-1; TRBD2 matches 8 bases. Germline trimming cut 7 bases from V and 4 bases from J; bases unmatched to any gene: 4. This CDR3 comprises 13 residues. The germline V gene has CDR1 SGHTS and CDR2 YDEGEE. CDR3 nucleotide sequence: TGTGCCAGCCGGGGGGGCTGGTACAATGAGCAGTTCTTC. Encoded protein: CASRGGWYNEQFF. Full variable domain (outside the CDR3, taken from reference TRBV5-8 and TRBJ2-1): EAGVTQSPTHLIKTRGQQATLRCSPISGHTSVYWYQQALGLGLQFLLWYDEGEERNRGNFPPRFSGRQFPNYSSELNVNALELEDSALYLCASRGGWYNEQFFGPGTRLTVL.

The rearrangement links TRBV9 to TRBJ2-3; no firm D call. V was clipped by 0 bases and J by 5 bases, with 10 bases between them. The CDR3 is made up of 14 amino acids. CDR1 is SGDLS and CDR2 is YYNGEE in the germline V gene. The CDR3 DNA follows: TGTGCCAGCAGCGTAGGGTACTACAAAGATACGCAGTATTTT. Translating gives CASSVGYYKDTQYF.